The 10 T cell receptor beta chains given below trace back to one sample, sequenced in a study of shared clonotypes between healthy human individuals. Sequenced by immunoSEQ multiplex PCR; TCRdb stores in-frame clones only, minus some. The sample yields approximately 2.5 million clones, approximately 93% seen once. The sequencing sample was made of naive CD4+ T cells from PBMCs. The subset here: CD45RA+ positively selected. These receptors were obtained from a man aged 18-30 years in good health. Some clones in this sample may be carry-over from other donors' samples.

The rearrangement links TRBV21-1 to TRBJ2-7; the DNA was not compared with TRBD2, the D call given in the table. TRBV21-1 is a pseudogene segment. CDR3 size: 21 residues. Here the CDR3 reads CASSKANRGRETSGSGLEQYF. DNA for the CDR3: TGTGCCAGCAGCAAAGCAAACAGGGGGCGGGAGACTAGCGGGAGTGGTCTCGAGCAGTACTTC.

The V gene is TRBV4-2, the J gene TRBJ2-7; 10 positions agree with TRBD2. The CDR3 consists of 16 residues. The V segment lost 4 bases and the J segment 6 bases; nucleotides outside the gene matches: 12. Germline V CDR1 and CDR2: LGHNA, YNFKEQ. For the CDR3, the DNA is TGTGCCAGCAGCCCCTCCACTCTAGCGGGAGTAGGCGAGCAGTACTTC. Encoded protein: CASSPSTLAGVGEQYF.

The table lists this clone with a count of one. CDR3 region: CSVAGLAPYEQYF. The DNA of the CDR3 is TGCAGCGTTGCCGGACTAGCCCCCTACGAGCAGTACTTC. V and J are TRBV29-1 and TRBJ2-7; TRBD2 matches 8 bases. This CDR3 has 13 residues. The V segment lost 4 bases and the J segment 2 bases; nucleotides outside the gene matches: 4. Per the germline V gene, CDR1 is SQVTM and CDR2 is ANQGSEA.

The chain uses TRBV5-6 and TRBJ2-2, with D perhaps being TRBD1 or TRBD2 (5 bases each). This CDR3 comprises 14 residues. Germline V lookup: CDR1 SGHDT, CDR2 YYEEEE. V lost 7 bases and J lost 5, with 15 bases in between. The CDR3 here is CASRHLRGTGELFF. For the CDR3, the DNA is TGTGCCAGCCGCCACCTGAGGGGTACCGGGGAGCTGTTTTTT.

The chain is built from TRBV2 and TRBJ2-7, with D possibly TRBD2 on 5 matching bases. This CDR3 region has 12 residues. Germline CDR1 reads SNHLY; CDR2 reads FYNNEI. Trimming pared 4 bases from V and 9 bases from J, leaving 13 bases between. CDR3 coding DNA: TGTGCCAGCAGTGTAACCATCGGGGTGCAGTACTTC. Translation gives CASSVTIGVQYF.

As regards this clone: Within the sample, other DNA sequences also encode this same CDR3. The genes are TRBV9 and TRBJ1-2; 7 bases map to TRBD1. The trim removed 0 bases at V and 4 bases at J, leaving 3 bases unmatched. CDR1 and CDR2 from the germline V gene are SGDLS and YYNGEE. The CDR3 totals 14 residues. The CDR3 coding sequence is TGTGCCAGCAGCGTAGACAGGGGTAGCTATGGCTACACCTTC. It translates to CASSVDRGSYGYTF.

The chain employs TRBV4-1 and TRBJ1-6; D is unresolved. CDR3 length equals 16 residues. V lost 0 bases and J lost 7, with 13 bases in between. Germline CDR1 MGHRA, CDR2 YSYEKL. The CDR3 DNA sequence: TGCGCCAGCAGCCAAGAGGGAACATGGAGGAATTCACCCCTCCACTTT. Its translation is CASSQEGTWRNSPLHF.

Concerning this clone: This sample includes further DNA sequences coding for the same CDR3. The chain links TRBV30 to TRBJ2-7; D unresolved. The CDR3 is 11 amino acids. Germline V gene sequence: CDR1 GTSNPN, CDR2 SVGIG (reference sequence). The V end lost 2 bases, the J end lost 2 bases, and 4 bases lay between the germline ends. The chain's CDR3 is CAWSSAYEQYF. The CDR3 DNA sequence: TGTGCCTGGAGTTCGGCCTACGAGCAGTACTTC.

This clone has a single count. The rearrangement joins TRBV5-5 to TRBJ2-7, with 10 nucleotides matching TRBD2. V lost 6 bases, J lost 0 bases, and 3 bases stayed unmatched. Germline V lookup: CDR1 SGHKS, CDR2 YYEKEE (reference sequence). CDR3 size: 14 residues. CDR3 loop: CASTRTSGSYEQYF. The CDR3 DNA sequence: TGTGCCAGCACCCGGACTAGCGGCTCCTACGAGCAGTACTTC.

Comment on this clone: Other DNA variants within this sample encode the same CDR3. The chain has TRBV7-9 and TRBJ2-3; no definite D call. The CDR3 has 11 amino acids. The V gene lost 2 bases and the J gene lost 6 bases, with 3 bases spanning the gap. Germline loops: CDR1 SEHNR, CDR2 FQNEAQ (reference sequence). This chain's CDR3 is CASSLSDTQYF. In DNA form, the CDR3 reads TGTGCCAGCAGCTTATCTGATACGCAGTATTTT.